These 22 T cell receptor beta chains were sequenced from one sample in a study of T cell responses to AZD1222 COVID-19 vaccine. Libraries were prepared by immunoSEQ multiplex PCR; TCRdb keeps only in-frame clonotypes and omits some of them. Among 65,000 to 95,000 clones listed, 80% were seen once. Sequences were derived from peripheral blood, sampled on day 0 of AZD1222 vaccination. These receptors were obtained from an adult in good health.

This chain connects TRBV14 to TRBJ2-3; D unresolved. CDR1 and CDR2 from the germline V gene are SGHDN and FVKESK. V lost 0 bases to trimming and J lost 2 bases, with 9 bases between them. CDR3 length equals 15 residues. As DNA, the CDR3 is TGTGCCAGCAGCCAAGAATACGTGACCACAGATACGCAGTATTTT. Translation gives CASSQEYVTTDTQYF.

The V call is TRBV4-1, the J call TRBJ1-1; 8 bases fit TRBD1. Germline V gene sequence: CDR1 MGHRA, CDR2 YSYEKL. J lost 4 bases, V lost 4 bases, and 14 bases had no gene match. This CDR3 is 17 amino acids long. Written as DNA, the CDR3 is TGCGCCAGCAGCCCAAGCGACAGGGGAAGGTTGGCCACTGAAGCTTTCTTT. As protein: CASSPSDRGRLATEAFF.

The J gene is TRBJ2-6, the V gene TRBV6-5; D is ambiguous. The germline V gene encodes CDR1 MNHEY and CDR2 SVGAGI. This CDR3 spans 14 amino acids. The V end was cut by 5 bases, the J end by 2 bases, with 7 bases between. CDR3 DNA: TGTGCCAGCAGTCTCACTGCTGGGGCCAACGTCCTGACTTTC. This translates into CASSLTAGANVLTF.

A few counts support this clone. The CDR3 nucleotides read TGTGCCAGCAGTGAGTGGGGGACAGGGGTCGAGGAGCTGTTTTTT. Protein: CASSEWGTGVEELFF. This chain joins TRBV2 and TRBJ2-2, with TRBD1 identical over 10 bases. Germline-derived CDR1 and CDR2 are SNHLY and FYNNEI. The CDR3 has 15 amino acids. The junction had 8 bases not matched to a gene; V was cut back by 3 bases and J by 10 bases.

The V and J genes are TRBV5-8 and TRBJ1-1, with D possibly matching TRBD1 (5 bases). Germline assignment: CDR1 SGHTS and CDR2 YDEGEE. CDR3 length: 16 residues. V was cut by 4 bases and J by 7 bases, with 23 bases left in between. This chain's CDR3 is CASSASRVRWGREAFF. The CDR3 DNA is TGTGCCAGCAGCGCAAGTCGGGTAAGGTGGGGCCGTGAAGCTTTCTTT. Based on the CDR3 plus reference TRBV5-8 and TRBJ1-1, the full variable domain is EAGVTQSPTHLIKTRGQQATLRCSPISGHTSVYWYQQALGLGLQFLLWYDEGEERNRGNFPPRFSGRQFPNYSSELNVNALELEDSALYLCASSASRVRWGREAFFGQGTRLTVV.

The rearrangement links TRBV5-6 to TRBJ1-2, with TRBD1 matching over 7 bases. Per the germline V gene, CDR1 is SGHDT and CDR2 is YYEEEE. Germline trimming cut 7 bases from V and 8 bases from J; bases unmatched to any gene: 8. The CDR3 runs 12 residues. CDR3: CASLGDSYGYTF. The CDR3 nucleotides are TGTGCCAGCTTAGGGGACAGTTACGGCTACACCTTC.

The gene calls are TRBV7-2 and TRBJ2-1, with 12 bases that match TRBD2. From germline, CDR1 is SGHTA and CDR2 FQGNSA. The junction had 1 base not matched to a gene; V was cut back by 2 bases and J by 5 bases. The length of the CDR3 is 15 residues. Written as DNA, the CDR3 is TGTGCCAGCAGCTTAACTAGCGGGAGGAACAATGAGCAGTTCTTC. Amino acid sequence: CASSLTSGRNNEQFF.

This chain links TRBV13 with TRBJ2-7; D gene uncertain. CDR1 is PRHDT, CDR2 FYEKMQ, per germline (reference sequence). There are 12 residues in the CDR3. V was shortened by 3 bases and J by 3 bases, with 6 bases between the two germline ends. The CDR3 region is CASSLNSYEQYF. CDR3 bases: TGTGCCAGCAGCTTGAACAGCTACGAGCAGTACTTC.

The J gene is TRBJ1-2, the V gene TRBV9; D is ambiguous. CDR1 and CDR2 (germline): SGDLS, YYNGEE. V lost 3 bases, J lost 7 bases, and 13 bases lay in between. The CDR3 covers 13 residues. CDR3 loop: CASSAEQGIGYTF. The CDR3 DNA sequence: TGTGCCAGCAGCGCAGAACAAGGGATTGGCTACACCTTC.

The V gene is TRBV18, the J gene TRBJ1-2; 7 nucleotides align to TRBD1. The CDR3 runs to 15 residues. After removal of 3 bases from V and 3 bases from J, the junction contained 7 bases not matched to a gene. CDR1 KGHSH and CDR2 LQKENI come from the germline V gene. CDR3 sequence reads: CASSPSGTEYYGYTF. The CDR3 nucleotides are TGTGCCAGCTCACCTTCAGGGACAGAGTACTATGGCTACACCTTC.

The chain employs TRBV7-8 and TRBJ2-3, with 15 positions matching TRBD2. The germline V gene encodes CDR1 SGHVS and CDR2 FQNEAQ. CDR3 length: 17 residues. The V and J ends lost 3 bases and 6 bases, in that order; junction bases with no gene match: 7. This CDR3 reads CASSFRTSGGARDTQYF. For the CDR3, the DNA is TGTGCCAGCAGCTTCCGGACTAGCGGGGGGGCCCGCGATACGCAGTATTTT.

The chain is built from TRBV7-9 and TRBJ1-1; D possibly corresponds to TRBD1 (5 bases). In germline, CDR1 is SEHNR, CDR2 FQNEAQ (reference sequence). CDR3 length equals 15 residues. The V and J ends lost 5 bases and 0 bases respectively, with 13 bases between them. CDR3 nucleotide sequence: TGTGCCAGCAGCACGCACAGGAACATGAACACTGAAGCTTTCTTT. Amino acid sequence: CASSTHRNMNTEAFF.

The CDR3 region is CASSIDPQGTGELFF. CDR3 nucleotides: TGTGCCAGTAGTATAGATCCTCAGGGGACCGGGGAGCTGTTTTTT. V gene TRBV19 combines with J gene TRBJ2-2; possible D gene TRBD1, 6 bases. CDR3 size: 15 residues. Trimming cost V 0 bases and J 5 bases, with 10 bases left between them. Germline CDR1 LNHDA, CDR2 SQIVND (reference sequence).

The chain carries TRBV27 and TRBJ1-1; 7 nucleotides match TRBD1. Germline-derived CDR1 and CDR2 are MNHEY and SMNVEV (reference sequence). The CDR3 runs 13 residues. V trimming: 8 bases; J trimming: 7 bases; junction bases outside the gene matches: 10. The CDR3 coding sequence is TGTGCCAGCCGCTCAGGGGGTGTTGGTGAAGCTTTCTTT. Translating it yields CASRSGGVGEAFF.

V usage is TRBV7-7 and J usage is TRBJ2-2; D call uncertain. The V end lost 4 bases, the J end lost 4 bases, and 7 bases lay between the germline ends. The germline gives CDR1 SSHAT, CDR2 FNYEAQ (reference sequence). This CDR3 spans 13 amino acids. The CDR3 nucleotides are TGTGCCAGCAGCTCCCGGGTCACCGGGGAGCTGTTTTTT. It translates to CASSSRVTGELFF.

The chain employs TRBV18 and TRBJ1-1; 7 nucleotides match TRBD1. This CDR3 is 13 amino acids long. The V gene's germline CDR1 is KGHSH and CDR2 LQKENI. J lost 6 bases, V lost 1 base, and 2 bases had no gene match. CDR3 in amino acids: CASSPLGTAEAFF. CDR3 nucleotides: TGTGCCAGCTCACCACTTGGGACAGCTGAAGCTTTCTTT.

CDR3 sequence: CASSQEGRSYTEAFF. The CDR3 DNA reads TGCGCCAGCAGCCAAGAAGGTCGCAGTTACACTGAAGCTTTCTTT. This chain connects TRBV4-1 to TRBJ1-1; D unresolved. Trimming removed 0 bases from V and 3 bases from J, with 11 bases in between. The germline CDR1 and CDR2 sequences are MGHRA and YSYEKL. The CDR3 is made up of 15 amino acids.

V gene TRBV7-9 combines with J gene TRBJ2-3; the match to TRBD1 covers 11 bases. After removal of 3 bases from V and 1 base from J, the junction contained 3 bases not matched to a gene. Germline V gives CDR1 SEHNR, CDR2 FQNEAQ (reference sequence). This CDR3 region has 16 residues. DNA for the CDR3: TGTGCCAGCAGCTTTGGACAGGGGGCTGGCACAGATACGCAGTATTTT. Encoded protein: CASSFGQGAGTDTQYF.

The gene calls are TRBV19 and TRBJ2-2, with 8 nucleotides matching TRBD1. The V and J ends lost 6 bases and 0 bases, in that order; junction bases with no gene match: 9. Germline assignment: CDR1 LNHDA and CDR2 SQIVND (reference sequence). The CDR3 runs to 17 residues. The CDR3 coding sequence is TGTGCCAGTAGCCCCCGGGACAGGATATCGAACACCGGGGAGCTGTTTTTT. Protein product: CASSPRDRISNTGELFF.

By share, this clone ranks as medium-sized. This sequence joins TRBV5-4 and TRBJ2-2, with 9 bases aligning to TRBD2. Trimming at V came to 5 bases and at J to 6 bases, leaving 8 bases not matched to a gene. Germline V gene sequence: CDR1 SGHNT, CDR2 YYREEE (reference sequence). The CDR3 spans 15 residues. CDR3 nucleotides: TGTGCCAGCAGAGGCGGCGGGGGGGCTCCCGGGGAGCTGTTTTTT. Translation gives CASRGGGGAPGELFF.

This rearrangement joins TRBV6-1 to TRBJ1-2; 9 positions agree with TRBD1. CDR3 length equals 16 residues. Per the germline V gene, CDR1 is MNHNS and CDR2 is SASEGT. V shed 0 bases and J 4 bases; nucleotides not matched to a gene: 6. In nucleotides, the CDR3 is TGTGCCAGCAGTGAAGCGCCGGGACAGGGAACCTATGGCTACACCTTC. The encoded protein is CASSEAPGQGTYGYTF.

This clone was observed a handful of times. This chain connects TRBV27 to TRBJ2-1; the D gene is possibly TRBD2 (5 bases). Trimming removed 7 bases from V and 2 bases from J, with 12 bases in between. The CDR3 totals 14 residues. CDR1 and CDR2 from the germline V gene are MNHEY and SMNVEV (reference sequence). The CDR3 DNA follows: TGTGCCAGCAAAGACTACCTAACCTACAATGAGCAGTTCTTC. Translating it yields CASKDYLTYNEQFF.